These 32 T cell receptor beta chains share one sample of origin, sequenced in a study of blood T cell repertoires in COVID-19. The protocol was immunoSEQ multiplex PCR, while the TCRdb copy is restricted to in-frame clones and leaves out a portion. The table has approximately 37,000 clones, roughly nine tenths seen once. Sequenced: peripheral blood. These receptors came from a man in his fifties in a cohort sampled during active COVID-19.

V gene TRBV15 combines with J gene TRBJ2-1, with D unresolved. V dropped 1 base and J dropped 6 bases, with 10 bases sitting between them. The germline V gene has CDR1 LNHNV and CDR2 YYDKDF (reference sequence). The CDR3 loop spans 14 amino acids. CDR3 sequence reads: CATSRAPLFNEQFF. Written as DNA, the CDR3 is TGTGCCACCAGCAGAGCCCCCCTTTTCAATGAGCAGTTCTTC.

This clone has just one count. The chain combines TRBV7-9 with TRBJ2-1; 10 nucleotides align to TRBD2. Losses at the gene ends were 5 bases for V and 4 bases for J; bases not matched to a gene: 11. The germline V gene encodes CDR1 SEHNR and CDR2 FQNEAQ (reference sequence). This CDR3 comprises 17 residues. CDR3 sequence reads: CASSHNLAGALYNEQFF. The CDR3 DNA is TGTGCCAGCAGCCACAACCTAGCGGGGGCGCTGTACAATGAGCAGTTCTTC.

This rearrangement joins TRBV30 to TRBJ1-1; no clear D. The V end was cut by 2 bases, the J end by 6 bases, with 16 bases between. This CDR3 is built from 14 residues. CDR1 is GTSNPN and CDR2 is SVGIG in the germline V gene (reference sequence). Here the CDR3 reads CAWSPDWEGAEAFF. The CDR3 bases are TGTGCCTGGAGTCCCGACTGGGAGGGCGCTGAAGCTTTCTTT.

This clone was seen just once. The chain combines TRBV5-1 with TRBJ2-3; TRBD1 matches at 11 bases. With 4 bases clipped from V and 0 bases from J, the junction kept 4 bases outside the gene matches. Per germline, CDR1 SGHRS and CDR2 YFSETQ. The CDR3 contains 16 residues. This CDR3 reads CASSPGQGASTDTQYF. The DNA for the CDR3 is TGCGCCAGCAGCCCCGGACAGGGGGCGAGCACAGATACGCAGTATTTT.

This clone was picked up a small number of times. This chain links TRBV7-9 with TRBJ2-3; 8 bases map to TRBD1. CDR1 SEHNR and CDR2 FQNEAQ come from the germline V gene (reference sequence). The CDR3 extends over 13 amino acids. Trimming at V came to 5 bases and at J to 5 bases, leaving 3 bases not matched to a gene. This CDR3 is CASSQGAGDTQYF. DNA for the CDR3: TGTGCCAGCAGCCAGGGGGCCGGAGATACGCAGTATTTT.

CDR3: CATSGLGAGYGYTF. The CDR3 nucleotides read TGTGCCACCAGTGGTCTAGGGGCCGGCTATGGCTACACCTTC. The chain uses TRBV24-1 and TRBJ1-2; D might be TRBD1 (5 bases). Trimming removed 5 bases from V and 4 bases from J, with 13 bases in between. The CDR3 loop spans 14 amino acids. Germline V CDR1 and CDR2: KGHDR, SFDVKD.

The rearrangement uses TRBV6-2 or TRBV6-3 and TRBJ2-1, with 8 positions matching TRBD2. The CDR3 contains 17 residues. Germline V gene data show CDR1 as MNHEY and CDR2 as SVGEGT. After removal of 0 bases from V and 3 bases from J, the junction contained 7 bases not matched to a gene. Here the CDR3 DNA reads TGTGCCAGCAGTTACTCGATTTTTAGCGGGATCTACAATGAGCAGTTCTTC. This codes for CASSYSIFSGIYNEQFF.

The chain combines TRBV30 with TRBJ1-4; no firm D call. CDR1 and CDR2 from the germline V gene are GTSNPN and SVGIG (reference sequence). Trimming took 1 base from V and 10 from J, leaving 7 bases between them. The CDR3 is made up of 11 amino acids. The DNA for the CDR3 is TGTGCCTGGAGTGCGCCGGGAAAACTGTTTTTT. Its protein is CAWSAPGKLFF.

This clone occurred a few times. The chain combines TRBV4-1 with TRBJ1-1, with 7 bases aligning to TRBD1. From germline, CDR1 is MGHRA and CDR2 YSYEKL. The CDR3 has 15 residues. With V trimmed by 0 bases and J by 6 bases, 7 bases remained unmatched. For the CDR3, the DNA is TGCGCCAGCAGCCAAGATAGACAGGGCCTGTCTGAAGCTTTCTTT. Encoded protein: CASSQDRQGLSEAFF.

The V call is TRBV4-3, the J call TRBJ1-1; no firm D call. CDR1 is LGHNA and CDR2 is YSLEER in the germline V gene. V shed 1 base and J shed 2 bases, with 8 bases lying between them. CDR3 length: 14 residues. Here the CDR3 DNA reads TGCGCCAGCAGCCAAGTTGCGCGTAACACTGAAGCTTTCTTT. Translated, it gives CASSQVARNTEAFF.

The CDR3 nucleotides read TGTGCCAACCTCCTGAGGCAGATGAACACCGGGGAGCTGTTTTTT. It encodes CANLLRQMNTGELFF. The V gene is TRBV7-2, the J gene TRBJ2-2, with no clear D. Trimming removed 10 bases from V and 1 base from J, with 16 bases in between. CDR3 length: 15 residues. The V gene's germline CDR1 is SGHTA and CDR2 FQGNSA.

The chain is built from TRBV6-2 or TRBV6-3 and TRBJ2-2, with TRBD2 identical over 15 bases. J was trimmed by 4 bases and V by 0 bases; bases with no gene match: 3. The CDR3 spans 18 residues. CDR1 and CDR2 (germline): MNHEY, SVGEGT. The CDR3 is CASSYSGLAGGRTGELFF. The CDR3, as DNA: TGTGCCAGCAGTTACTCCGGACTAGCGGGGGGGCGCACCGGGGAGCTGTTTTTT.

The chain couples TRBV7-2 to TRBJ2-2, with D possibly matching TRBD2 (5 bases). The V end lost 5 bases, the J end lost 0 bases, and 10 bases lay between the germline ends. From germline, CDR1 is SGHTA and CDR2 FQGNSA. CDR3 length equals 15 residues. In nucleotides, the CDR3 is TGTGCCAGCAGCCCCGTGAGGGCGAACACCGGGGAGCTGTTTTTT. As protein: CASSPVRANTGELFF.

This clone was counted only a few times. The V call is TRBV13, the J call TRBJ2-5; 10 nucleotides match TRBD2. In germline, CDR1 is PRHDT, CDR2 FYEKMQ (reference sequence). V lost 2 bases, J lost 5 bases, and 8 bases stayed unmatched. The length of the CDR3 is 16 residues. The CDR3 region is CASSLRVAGGLETQYF. CDR3 bases: TGTGCCAGCAGCTTACGGGTAGCGGGGGGCCTGGAGACCCAGTACTTC.

The V and J genes are TRBV7-2 and TRBJ2-3, with a weak D call TRBD1 (5 bases). V dropped 3 bases and J dropped 4 bases, with 20 bases sitting between them. This CDR3 region has 17 residues. Germline values: CDR1 SGHTA, CDR2 FQGNSA. CDR3 amino acids: CASSLVFGLGAPDTQYF. CDR3 in DNA: TGTGCCAGCAGCTTGGTGTTTGGTCTAGGGGCCCCAGATACGCAGTATTTT.

The genes are TRBV28 and TRBJ1-2, with D unresolved. This CDR3 is 12 amino acids long. CDR1 and CDR2 from the germline V gene are MDHEN and SYDVKM. The ends were cut back, 5 bases at V and 8 bases at J, with 12 bases in the middle. The CDR3 is CASSNGPRGYTF. CDR3 coding DNA: TGTGCCAGCAGTAACGGTCCGAGGGGCTACACCTTC.

This sequence joins TRBV10-3 and TRBJ2-2; D possibly corresponds to TRBD2 (6 bases). The germline CDR1 and CDR2 sequences are ENHRY and SYGVKD. The V end lost 10 bases, the J end lost 7 bases, and 13 bases lay between the germline ends. The CDR3 loop spans 12 amino acids. CDR3 in DNA: TGTGCCAGTCGGGCGGAGGGCGGGGAGCTGTTTTTT. Protein: CASRAEGGELFF.

This chain uses TRBV7-8 with TRBJ1-1; 7 bases line up with TRBD1. The CDR3 runs 17 residues. CDR1 is SGHVS and CDR2 is FQNEAQ in the germline V gene. J gave up 4 bases and V 2 bases, and 13 bases lay outside the gene matches. The CDR3 coding sequence is TGTGCCAGCAGCTTAAGGACATTAGCGACAGGGCTCACTGAAGCTTTCTTT. Protein sequence: CASSLRTLATGLTEAFF.

The rearrangement links TRBV10-3 to TRBJ2-1; 14 bases match TRBD2. V was clipped by 2 bases and J by 7 bases; unmatched bases: 4. The CDR3 length is 16 residues. Germline V gene data show CDR1 as ENHRY and CDR2 as SYGVKD. In nucleotides, the CDR3 is TGTGCCATCAGTGAGAGGACTAGCGGGAGGAGTAATGAGCAGTTCTTC. Translating it yields CAISERTSGRSNEQFF.

The chain recombines TRBV29-1 with TRBJ2-5; possibly TRBD1 for D (6 bases). The CDR3 runs to 13 residues. CDR1 SQVTM and CDR2 ANQGSEA come from the germline V gene. V lost 6 bases and J 1 base, leaving 12 bases between the germline ends. The CDR3 coding sequence is TGCAGCGTCTTTACAGGGTTCCAAGAGACCCAGTACTTC. Its protein product is CSVFTGFQETQYF.

A few counts support this clone. This chain uses TRBV9 with TRBJ2-1; the D gene is possibly TRBD2 (5 bases). Looked up from germline, CDR1 is SGDLS and CDR2 is YYNGEE. This CDR3 spans 15 amino acids. The V end was cut by 0 bases, the J end by 5 bases, with 12 bases between. The chain's CDR3 is CASSVEISANNEQFF. The CDR3 nucleotides read TGTGCCAGCAGCGTAGAAATTAGCGCTAACAATGAGCAGTTCTTC.

The J gene is TRBJ1-1, the V gene TRBV2, with D perhaps TRBD1 (6 bases). V was pared by 4 bases and J by 4 bases, with 19 bases between. The germline gives CDR1 SNHLY, CDR2 FYNNEI. This CDR3 is built from 16 residues. CDR3 sequence (DNA): TGTGCCAGCAGTGTATCGGGGGGCGAGTTTTCCACTGAAGCTTTCTTT. Amino acids: CASSVSGGEFSTEAFF. Drawing the rest from reference TRBV2 and TRBJ1-1, the complete variable domain is EPEVTQTPSHQVTQMGQEVILRCVPISNHLYFYWYRQILGQKVEFLVSFYNNEISEKSEIFDDQFSVERPDGSNFTLKIRSTKLEDSAMYFCASSVSGGEFSTEAFFGQGTRLTVV.

The chain couples TRBV3-1 (or the pseudogene TRBV3-2) to TRBJ2-1; TRBD2 matches 12 bases. The V gene end was trimmed by 3 bases and the J gene end by 1 base; junction bases not matched to a gene: 4. Germline CDR1 reads LGHDT; CDR2 reads YNNKEL (reference sequence). This CDR3 contains 17 residues. DNA for the CDR3: TGTGCCAGCAGCCAGACTAGCGGGGGCCTATCCTACAATGAGCAGTTCTTC. Encoded protein: CASSQTSGGLSYNEQFF.

This clone came up once. The chain uses TRBV7-9 and TRBJ2-1; TRBD2 matches 14 bases. V was pared by 5 bases and J by 6 bases, with 6 bases of the junction left unmatched. The CDR3 has 16 amino acids. Germline CDR1 SEHNR, CDR2 FQNEAQ (reference sequence). The DNA of the CDR3 is TGTGCCAGCAGCCCTTCCGGGACTAGCGGGAGCAATGAGCAGTTCTTC. Translation gives CASSPSGTSGSNEQFF.

The rearrangement joins TRBV9 to TRBJ2-7; 9 positions agree with TRBD2. V lost 0 bases, J lost 7 bases, and 11 bases stayed unmatched. The CDR3 has 16 amino acids. From germline, CDR1 is SGDLS and CDR2 YYNGEE. CDR3 in amino acids: CASSVGLAGGLEEQYF. CDR3 nucleotides: TGTGCCAGCAGCGTAGGGCTCGCGGGGGGGCTGGAAGAGCAGTACTTC.

V usage is TRBV7-2 and J usage is TRBJ1-5; D possibly corresponds to TRBD1 (5 bases). This CDR3 is 16 amino acids long. Germline CDR1 is SGHTA and CDR2 is FQGNSA. V dropped 2 bases and J dropped 6 bases, with 17 bases sitting between them. This CDR3 is CASSLHGGGFGQPQHF. CDR3 sequence (DNA): TGTGCCAGCAGCTTACATGGGGGGGGGTTTGGTCAGCCCCAGCATTTT. The whole variable domain, filled in from reference TRBV7-2 and TRBJ1-5, reads GAGVSQSPSNKVTEKGKDVELRCDPISGHTALYWYRQSLGQGLEFLIYFQGNSAPDKSGLPSDRFSAERTGGSVSTLTIQRTQQEDSAVYLCASSLHGGGFGQPQHFGDGTRLSIL.

The CDR3 is CASSRDNHAYEQYF. Here the CDR3 DNA reads TGTGCCAGCAGCCGGGACAACCACGCCTACGAGCAGTACTTC. V and J are TRBV7-2 and TRBJ2-7; D might be TRBD1 (6 bases). CDR3 size: 14 residues. Germline CDR1 SGHTA, CDR2 FQGNSA. V dropped 5 bases and J dropped 2 bases, with 13 bases sitting between them.

The genes are TRBV10-3 and TRBJ1-1, with D tentatively TRBD1 (5 bases). CDR1 and CDR2 from the germline V gene are ENHRY and SYGVKD. V lost 0 bases and J lost 8, with 7 bases in between. The CDR3 has 12 residues. The CDR3 loop reads CAISESQGEAFF. The CDR3 coding sequence is TGTGCCATCAGTGAGTCGCAGGGCGAAGCTTTCTTT.

This clone was detected only once. The chain links TRBV14 to TRBJ1-2, with D possibly TRBD1 on 6 matching bases. The CDR3 is 13 residues long. CDR1 and CDR2 (germline): SGHDN, FVKESK. The V end was cut by 4 bases, the J end by 4 bases, with 10 bases between. The CDR3: CASSPQGAYGYTF. The CDR3 nucleotides read TGTGCCAGCAGCCCACAGGGAGCCTATGGCTACACCTTC.

This clone was seen only once. The V and J genes are TRBV19 and TRBJ2-5; the D gene is possibly TRBD2 (6 bases). With 5 bases removed from V and 4 bases from J, the gap between germline ends came to 17 bases. Looked up from germline, CDR1 is LNHDA and CDR2 is SQIVND (reference sequence). The CDR3 sequence is 15 residues long. The CDR3, as DNA: TGTGCCAGTAGTGAGCGGGTGGTCCTAGGAGAGACCCAGTACTTC. Residues: CASSERVVLGETQYF. Supplemented by reference TRBV19 and TRBJ2-5, the full variable domain reads DGGITQSPKYLFRKEGQNVTLSCEQNLNHDAMYWYRQDPGQGLRLIYYSQIVNDFQKGDIAEGYSVSREKKESFPLTVTSAQKNPTAFYLCASSERVVLGETQYFGPGTRLLVL.

The chain is built from TRBV5-8 and TRBJ2-3, with TRBD2 identical over 14 bases. The V gene's germline CDR1 is SGHTS and CDR2 YDEGEE. V dropped 4 bases and J dropped 6; count of bases not matched to a gene: 7. The CDR3 sequence is 16 residues long. CDR3 bases: TGTGCCAGCAGCGCCGGGACTAGCGGGAGCAGGGATACGCAGTATTTT. Amino acids: CASSAGTSGSRDTQYF.

The chain carries TRBV5-5 and TRBJ2-2; 11 bases agree with TRBD1. Trimming took 3 bases from V and 4 from J; bases not matched to a gene: 8. The germline V gene encodes CDR1 SGHKS and CDR2 YYEKEE (reference sequence). This CDR3 contains 17 residues. The CDR3 DNA reads as TGTGCCAGCAGCTACCCCGGACAGGGGGCGAGCACCGGGGAGCTGTTTTTT. It yields the protein CASSYPGQGASTGELFF.